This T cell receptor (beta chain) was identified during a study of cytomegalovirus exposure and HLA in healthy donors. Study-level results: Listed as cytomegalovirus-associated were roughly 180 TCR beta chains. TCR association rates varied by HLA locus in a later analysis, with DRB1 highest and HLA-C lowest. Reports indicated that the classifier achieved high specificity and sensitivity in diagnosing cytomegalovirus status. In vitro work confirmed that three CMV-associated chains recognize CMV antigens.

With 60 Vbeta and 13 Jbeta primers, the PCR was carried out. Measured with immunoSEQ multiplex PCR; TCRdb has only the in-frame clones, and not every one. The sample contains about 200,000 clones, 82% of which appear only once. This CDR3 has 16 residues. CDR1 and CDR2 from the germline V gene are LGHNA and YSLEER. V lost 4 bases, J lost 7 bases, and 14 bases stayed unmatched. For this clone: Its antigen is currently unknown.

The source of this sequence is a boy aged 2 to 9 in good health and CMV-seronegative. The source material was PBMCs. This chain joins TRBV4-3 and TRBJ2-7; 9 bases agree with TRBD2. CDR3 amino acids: CASSRGGGQYAGEQYF. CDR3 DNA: TGCGCCAGCAGCCGCGGGGGGGGCCAGTATGCGGGTGAGCAGTACTTC.